The rows below give T cell receptor beta chains drawn from one sample of a study of blood T cell repertoires in COVID-19. The method was immunoSEQ multiplex PCR; TCRdb's version includes in-frame clones alone and lacks a portion of them. This sample has 210,000 or so clones, with 85% to 90% found just once. Sequencing was performed on peripheral blood. The origin of the receptors is a woman aged 60 to 75 with acute or convalescent COVID-19. The CDR3 runs from the conserved cysteine through the conserved F or W. Each record gives: J gene, V gene, clone size, D gene, CDR3 protein, CDR3 DNA. The D gene is left open where the match is weak. A clone size is listed for some rows: how often the clone was seen (once, few, many), or a class if it is expanded.

>TRBJ2-7|TRBV5-4|NA|NA
CASSLRGSAGYEQYF
TGTGCCAGCAGCTTGCGTGGGAGTGCCGGCTACGAGCAGTACTTC
>TRBJ1-6|TRBV6-6|NA|NA
CASRPGARDKSPLHF
TGTGCCAGCAGACCAGGGGCTCGGGATAAGTCACCCCTCCACTTT
>TRBJ1-2|TRBV30|once|NA
CAWSVSPGYGYTF
TGTGCCTGGAGTGTTTCCCCGGGCTATGGCTACACCTTC
>TRBJ2-1|TRBV7-2|NA|TRBD2
CASNGRDYTNNEQFF
TGTGCCAGCAACGGCCGGGACTACACCAACAATGAGCAGTTCTTC
>TRBJ2-2|TRBV5-4|few|TRBD1
CASSFGQGANGELFF
TGTGCCAGCAGCTTCGGACAGGGGGCTAACGGGGAGCTGTTTTTT
>TRBJ1-2|TRBV6-5|NA|TRBD1
CASSLTTGGRGYTF
TGTGCCAGCAGCCTAACCACAGGGGGAAGAGGCTACACCTTC
>TRBJ2-3|TRBV5-1|few|NA
CASSSQSDTDTQYF
TGCGCCAGCAGCTCGCAATCAGACACAGATACGCAGTATTTT
>TRBJ1-1|TRBV28|NA|NA
CASRLTEVTEAFF
TGTGCCAGCAGGTTGACAGAAGTCACTGAAGCTTTCTTT
>TRBJ2-2|TRBV7-2|NA|TRBD2
CASRRGTRGGELFF
TGTGCCAGCCGACGTGGGACTAGAGGCGGGGAGCTGTTTTTT
>TRBJ1-5|TRBV19|NA|TRBD1
CASSIGQGLEPQHF
TGTGCCAGTAGTATTGGACAGGGATTGGAGCCCCAGCATTTT
>TRBJ2-5|TRBV18|NA|TRBD1
CASSPRQGETQYF
TGTGCCAGCTCACCCAGACAGGGGGAGACCCAGTACTTC
>TRBJ1-2|TRBV19|NA|TRBD1
CASSIHPGTGGYTF
TGTGCCAGTAGTATCCACCCCGGGACAGGCGGCTACACCTTC
>TRBJ2-7|TRBV30|NA|NA
CAWSVRRGSYEQYF
TGTGCCTGGAGTGTTAGGCGGGGATCCTACGAGCAGTACTTC
>TRBJ2-1|TRBV11-3|NA|TRBD2
CASSFASGNEQFF
TGTGCCAGCAGCTTCGCTAGCGGCAATGAGCAGTTCTTC
>TRBJ1-2|TRBV6-1|NA|TRBD1
CASSGLSGTVVRGYTF
TGTGCCAGCAGTGGCCTATCCGGGACAGTCGTTCGTGGCTACACCTTC
>TRBJ1-4|TRBV7-2|NA|NA
CASRDRQNEKLFF
TGTGCCAGCAGAGACAGACAAAATGAAAAACTGTTTTTT
>TRBJ2-5|TRBV24-1|NA|TRBD2
CATESCSGREETQYF
TGTGCCACCGAGTCCTGCAGCGGGAGAGAAGAGACCCAGTACTTC
>TRBJ2-7|TRBV4-1|NA|NA
CASSSQGSGTYEQYF
TGCGCCAGCAGCTCGCAGGGGTCTGGGACCTACGAGCAGTACTTC
>TRBJ1-4|TRBV23-1|NA|NA
CASSRSTNEKLFF
TGCGCCAGCAGCCGAAGCACTAATGAAAAACTGTTTTTT
>TRBJ2-7|TRBV5-1|NA|TRBD2
CASSLVFGGGAYEQYF
TGCGCCAGCAGCTTGGTTTTTGGCGGGGGGGCTTACGAGCAGTACTTC
>TRBJ2-7|TRBV24-1|NA|NA
CATSDPRASYEQYF
TGTGCCACCTCTGACCCCAGGGCATCCTACGAGCAGTACTTC
>TRBJ1-2|TRBV6-5|once|TRBD1
CASRGQNYGYTF
TGTGCCAGCAGGGGACAGAACTATGGCTACACCTTC
>TRBJ2-3|TRBV7-9|NA|TRBD2
CASSLAAGLVTDTQYF
TGTGCCAGCAGCTTAGCGGCGGGACTAGTGACAGATACGCAGTATTTT
>TRBJ1-4|TRBV5-1|NA|NA
CASSYGDTNEKLFF
TGCGCCAGCAGCTACGGGGACACCAACGAAAAACTGTTTTTT
>TRBJ2-1|TRBV10-3|NA|TRBD1
CASRDRQEDEQFF
TGTGCCTCTAGGGACAGGCAGGAGGATGAGCAGTTCTTC